This T cell receptor beta chain derives from a study of neurological immune-mediated disorders. General observations from the study: TCR-beta repertoires seemed private in all groups, with no expanded CDR3 amino acid sequences shared.

Note on this clonotype: What it binds is not known. The germline gene is not matched at one end of the junction; a read error may be the cause.

The CDR3 length is 14 residues. The germline gives CDR1 LGHDT, CDR2 YNNKEL (reference sequence). As for time point: technical triplicate 3. The making of cDNA relied on 5'RACE with 10-nucleotide random UMIs. Over 160 million TCR-beta sequences from 15-18 subjects came from every sequencing run. TCRdb re-called the 5' RACE reads through MiXCR, storing one row per CDR3 protein. The table has about 42,000 distinct CDR3 sequences, approximately 21% seen once. Sequencing used PBMCs. The TCR sequence derives from a man between 60 and 75 years old with HTLV-1-associated myelopathy (HAM/TSP). V and J are TRBV3-1 and TRBJ2-2; a possible D gene is TRBD1 (5 bases). The CDR3: CDSSSRAGTGELFF. CDR3 nucleotides: TGTGACAGCAGCTCCAGGGCAGGTACCGGTGAGCTGTTTTTT.